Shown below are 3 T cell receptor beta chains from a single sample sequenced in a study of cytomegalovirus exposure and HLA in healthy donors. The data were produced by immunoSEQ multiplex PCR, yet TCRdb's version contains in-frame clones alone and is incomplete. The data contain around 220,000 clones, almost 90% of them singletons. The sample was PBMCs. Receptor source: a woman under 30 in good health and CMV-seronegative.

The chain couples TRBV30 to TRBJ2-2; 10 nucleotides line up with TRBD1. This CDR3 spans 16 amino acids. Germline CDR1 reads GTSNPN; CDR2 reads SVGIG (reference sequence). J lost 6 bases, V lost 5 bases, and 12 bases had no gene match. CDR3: CAWPRIWTGGPGELFF. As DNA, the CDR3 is TGTGCCTGGCCCAGAATATGGACAGGGGGTCCCGGGGAGCTGTTTTTT.

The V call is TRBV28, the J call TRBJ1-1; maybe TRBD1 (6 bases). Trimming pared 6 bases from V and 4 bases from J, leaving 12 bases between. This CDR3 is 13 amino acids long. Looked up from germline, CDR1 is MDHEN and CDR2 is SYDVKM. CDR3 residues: CASRYRVGTEAFF. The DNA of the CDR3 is TGTGCCAGCAGGTACAGGGTGGGCACTGAAGCTTTCTTT.

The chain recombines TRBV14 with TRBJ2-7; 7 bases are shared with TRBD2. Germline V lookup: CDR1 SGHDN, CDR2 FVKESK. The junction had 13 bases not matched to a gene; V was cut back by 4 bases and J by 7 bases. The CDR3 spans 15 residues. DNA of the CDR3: TGTGCCAGCAGCCGAGGGGCTAGCGGAATTGAGGAGCAGTACTTC. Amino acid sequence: CASSRGASGIEEQYF.